The entry that follows covers one TCR beta chain sequence. Its antigen is currently unknown. These data come from a study of cytomegalovirus exposure and HLA in healthy donors. It was with 60 Vbeta and 13 Jbeta primers that the PCR ran. Only in-frame clones appear in the TCRdb table, and some are missing; sequencing was by immunoSEQ multiplex PCR. The ten top clones account for more than 4.5%, within a sample of tens of thousands of clones. Overall study results and limits: A later analysis found common viral pathogens apparently linked to several of the most significant clusters.

Germline assignment: CDR1 MNHEY and CDR2 SVGAGI. CDR3 size: 15 residues. Trimming pared 5 bases from V and 4 bases from J, leaving 17 bases between. Sequenced sample: PBMCs. This sequence joins TRBV6-5 and TRBJ1-1, with D possibly being TRBD1 (6 bases). This TCR was recovered from a human donor in good health. The CDR3 DNA sequence: TGTGCCAGCAGTCTAGGGGGGGGCGCGGTCACTGAAGCTTTCTTT. Translating it yields CASSLGGGAVTEAFF.